A single T cell receptor beta chain is shown here with its context. What it binds is unknown. The source of the sample is a study of cytomegalovirus exposure and HLA in healthy donors. Overall study context: Falling in the Caucasian-associated ancestry cluster were roughly 80% of under 450 genotyped donors.

60 Vbeta and 13 Jbeta primers were used in PCR. The repertoire was sequenced with immunoSEQ multiplex PCR; TCRdb's copy has only in-frame clones and lacks some. Among more than 90,000 clones, roughly 79% were seen once, and the ten largest hold about 3.9%. From germline, CDR1 is MRHNA and CDR2 SNTAGT. V lost 0 bases to trimming and J lost 3 bases, with 11 bases between them. The CDR3 is 15 residues long. Points from the study as a whole: A missense variant in DCLRE1C was later tied to TCR beta V- and J-gene trimming.

The chain couples TRBV6-4 to TRBJ1-2; D call uncertain. This receptor was obtained from a woman aged 70 to 79 in good health and CMV-seropositive. Input material: PBMCs. CDR3 nucleotides: TGTGCCAGCAGTGACTCGAATTTTGAGGACTATGGCTACACCTTC. It translates to CASSDSNFEDYGYTF.